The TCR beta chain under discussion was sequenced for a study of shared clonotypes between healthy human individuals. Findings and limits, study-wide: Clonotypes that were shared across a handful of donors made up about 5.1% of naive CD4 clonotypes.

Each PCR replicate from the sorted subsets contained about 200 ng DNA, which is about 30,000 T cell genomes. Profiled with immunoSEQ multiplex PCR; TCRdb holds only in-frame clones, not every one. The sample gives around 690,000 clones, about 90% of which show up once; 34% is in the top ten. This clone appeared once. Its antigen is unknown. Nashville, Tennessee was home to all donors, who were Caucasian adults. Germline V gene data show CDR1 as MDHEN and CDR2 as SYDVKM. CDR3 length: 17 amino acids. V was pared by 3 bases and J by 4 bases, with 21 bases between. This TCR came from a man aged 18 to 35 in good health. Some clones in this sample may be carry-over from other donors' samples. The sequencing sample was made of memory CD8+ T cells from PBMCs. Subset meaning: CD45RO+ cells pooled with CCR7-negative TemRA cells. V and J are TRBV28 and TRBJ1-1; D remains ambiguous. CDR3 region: CASSLGLNWESGTEAFF. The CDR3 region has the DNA TGTGCCAGCAGTTTGGGATTGAATTGGGAGAGTGGCACTGAAGCTTTCTTT. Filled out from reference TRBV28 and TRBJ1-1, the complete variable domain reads DVKVTQSSRYLVKRTGEKVFLECVQDMDHENMFWYRQDPGLGLRLIYFSYDVKMKEKGDIPEGYSVSREKKERFSLILESASTNQTSMYLCASSLGLNWESGTEAFFGQGTRLTVV.